This T cell receptor (beta chain) was obtained from a study of CD8 T cells in ankylosing spondylitis. This clonotype was recorded many times. Antigen specificity is unknown. Germline values: CDR1 SQVTM, CDR2 ANQGSEA. J lost 4 bases, V lost 4 bases, and 1 base had no gene match. This CDR3 spans 13 amino acids. Quantitative 5'-RACE with molecular barcodes was used to make the TCR beta libraries. Each CDR3 protein gets one entry after TCRdb re-called the 5' RACE reads with MiXCR. This table has about 220,000 distinct CDR3 sequences, about 7.3% appearing once. Study-wide points: There was reportedly significant enrichment of clones that were disease-linked in matched ankylosing spondylitis synovial fluid. The authors found the disease-linked clones to be CD8+ and relatively rare in peripheral blood. In reactive arthritis synovial fluid and blood, some motif variants had been reported before. The study identified a TCR beta motif of roughly eight highly homologous variants that appeared characteristic of ankylosing spondylitis blood.

The chain couples TRBV29-1 to TRBJ2-7; 13 bases are shared with TRBD2. The sequence was obtained from a male donor with ankylosing spondylitis. The specimen sequenced was blood, either unsorted or a sorted T cell fraction (not recorded which). CDR3 loop: CSVATSGRYEQYF. CDR3 DNA: TGCAGCGTTGCGACTAGCGGGAGGTACGAGCAGTACTTC.